The 2 T cell receptor beta chains listed next were all sequenced from one sample in a study of cytomegalovirus exposure and HLA in healthy donors. PCR primers comprised 60 Vbeta and 13 Jbeta primers. Sequencing was performed with immunoSEQ multiplex PCR; in TCRdb, only in-frame clones are kept and a portion is missing. The table records 200,000 or so clones, around 80% of them present only once. Input material: PBMCs. The receptors derive from a boy aged 2 to 10 in good health and CMV-seronegative.

The rearrangement links TRBV30 to TRBJ1-1, with 8 positions matching TRBD1. The germline gives CDR1 GTSNPN, CDR2 SVGIG (reference sequence). V gave up 5 bases and J gave up 11 bases; unmatched junction bases: 4. CDR3 length: 10 amino acids. CDR3: CAWRDRRAFF. CDR3 coding DNA: TGTGCCTGGCGGGACAGGCGGGCTTTCTTT. The whole variable domain, remainder taken from reference TRBV30 and TRBJ1-1, is SQTIHQWPATLVQPVGSPLSLECTVEGTSNPNLYWYRQAAGRGLQLLFYSVGIGQISSEVPQNLSASRPQDRQFILSSKKLLLSDSGFYLCAWRDRRAFFGQGTRLTVV.

V usage is TRBV21-1 and J usage is TRBJ1-5; TRBD1, the D gene given by the table, was not confirmed from the DNA. TRBV21-1 constitutes a pseudogene. This CDR3 is built from 12 residues. CDR3 sequence (DNA): TGTGCCAGCATGGCAGGGGGGAAGCCCCAGCATTTT. Its protein product is CASMAGGKPQHF.